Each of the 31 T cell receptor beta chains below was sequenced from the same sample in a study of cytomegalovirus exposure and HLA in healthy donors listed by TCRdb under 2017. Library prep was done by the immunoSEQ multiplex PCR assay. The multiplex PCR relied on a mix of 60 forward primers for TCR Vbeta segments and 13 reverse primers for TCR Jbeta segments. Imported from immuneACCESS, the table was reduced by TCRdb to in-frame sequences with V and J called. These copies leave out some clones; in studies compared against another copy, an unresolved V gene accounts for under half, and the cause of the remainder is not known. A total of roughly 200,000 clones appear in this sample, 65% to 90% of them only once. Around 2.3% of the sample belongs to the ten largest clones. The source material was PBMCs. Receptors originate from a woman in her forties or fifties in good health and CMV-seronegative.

The CDR3 nucleotides are TGTGCCAGTAGACCCTTTGACAGGGTGGAAGGAAACACCATATATTTT. Translating gives CASRPFDRVEGNTIYF. This rearrangement joins TRBV19 to TRBJ1-3, with 7 bases identical to TRBD1. This CDR3 spans 16 amino acids. Germline trimming cut 6 bases from V and 4 bases from J; bases unmatched to any gene: 12. Germline V gene lookup returns CDR1 LNHDA and CDR2 SQIVND (reference sequence).

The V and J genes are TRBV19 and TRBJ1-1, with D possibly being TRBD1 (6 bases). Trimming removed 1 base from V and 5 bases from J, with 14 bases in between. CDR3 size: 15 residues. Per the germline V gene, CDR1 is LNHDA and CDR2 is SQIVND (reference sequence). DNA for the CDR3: TGTGCCAGTAGTATAGCTACAGGGAGGGGGACTGAAGCTTTCTTT. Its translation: CASSIATGRGTEAFF.

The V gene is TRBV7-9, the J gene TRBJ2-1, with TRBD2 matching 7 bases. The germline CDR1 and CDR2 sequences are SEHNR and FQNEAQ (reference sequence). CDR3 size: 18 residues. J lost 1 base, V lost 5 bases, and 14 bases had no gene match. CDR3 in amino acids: CASSRNLVSGGSYNEQFF. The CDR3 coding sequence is TGTGCCAGCAGCCGTAACCTCGTATCGGGGGGTTCCTACAATGAGCAGTTCTTC. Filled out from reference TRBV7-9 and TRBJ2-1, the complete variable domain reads DTGVSQNPRHKITKRGQNVTFRCDPISEHNRLYWYRQTLGQGPEFLTYFQNEAQLEKSRLLSDRFSAERPKGSFSTLEIQRTEQGDSAMYLCASSRNLVSGGSYNEQFFGPGTRLTVL.

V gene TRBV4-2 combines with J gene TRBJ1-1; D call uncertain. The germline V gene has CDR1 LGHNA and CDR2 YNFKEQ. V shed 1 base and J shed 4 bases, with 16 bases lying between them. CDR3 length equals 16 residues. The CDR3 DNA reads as TGTGCCAGCAGCCAAGTGGGGAGTTCGGGGTTCACTGAAGCTTTCTTT. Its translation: CASSQVGSSGFTEAFF.

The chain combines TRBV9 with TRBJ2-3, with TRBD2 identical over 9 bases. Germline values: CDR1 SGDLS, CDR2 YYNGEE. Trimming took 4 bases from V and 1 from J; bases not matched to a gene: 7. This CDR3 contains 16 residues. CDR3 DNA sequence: TGTGCCAGCAGCCCTCAACGGACTAGCGGCACAGATACGCAGTATTTT. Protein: CASSPQRTSGTDTQYF.

The CDR3 DNA is TGCGCCAGCGTAAAGGGGGTAACGCAGTATTTT. Its protein is CASVKGVTQYF. The chain combines TRBV5-1 with TRBJ2-3, with a possible D match to TRBD1 (6 bases). This CDR3 spans 11 amino acids. Trimming took off 7 bases at V and 9 bases at J, with 12 bases between the two ends. Germline lookup yields CDR1 SGHRS and CDR2 YFSETQ.

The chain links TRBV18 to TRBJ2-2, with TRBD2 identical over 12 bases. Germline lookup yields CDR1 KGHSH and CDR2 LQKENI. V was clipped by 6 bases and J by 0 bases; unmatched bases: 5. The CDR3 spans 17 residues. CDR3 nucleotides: TGTGCCAGCTCCCAGAGGACTAGCGGGACGAACACCGGGGAGCTGTTTTTT. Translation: CASSQRTSGTNTGELFF.

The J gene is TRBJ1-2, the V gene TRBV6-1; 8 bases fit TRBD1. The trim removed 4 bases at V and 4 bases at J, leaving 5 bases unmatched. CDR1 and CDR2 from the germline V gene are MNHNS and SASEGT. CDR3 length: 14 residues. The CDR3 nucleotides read TGTGCCAGCAGTGTTGAACAGGGGGGCTATGGCTACACCTTC. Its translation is CASSVEQGGYGYTF.

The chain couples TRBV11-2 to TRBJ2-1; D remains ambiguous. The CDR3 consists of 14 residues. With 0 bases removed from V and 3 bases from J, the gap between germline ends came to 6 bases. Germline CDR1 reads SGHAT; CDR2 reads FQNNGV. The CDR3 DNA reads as TGTGCCAGCAGCTTAGATCGTAACTACAATGAGCAGTTCTTC. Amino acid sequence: CASSLDRNYNEQFF.

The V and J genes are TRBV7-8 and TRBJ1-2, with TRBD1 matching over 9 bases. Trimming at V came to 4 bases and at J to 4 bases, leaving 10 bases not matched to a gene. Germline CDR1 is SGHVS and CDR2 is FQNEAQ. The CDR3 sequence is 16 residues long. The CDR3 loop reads CASSSKSGTGTYGYTF. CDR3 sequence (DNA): TGTGCCAGCAGCTCTAAATCCGGGACAGGGACCTATGGCTACACCTTC.

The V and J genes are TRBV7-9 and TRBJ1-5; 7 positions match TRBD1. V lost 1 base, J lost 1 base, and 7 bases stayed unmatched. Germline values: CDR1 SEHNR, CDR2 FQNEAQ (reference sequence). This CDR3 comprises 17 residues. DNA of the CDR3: TGTGCCAGCAGCTTAGAGGGGGCCCGGGGCAGCAATCAGCCCCAGCATTTT. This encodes CASSLEGARGSNQPQHF.

The CDR3 sequence: CASLTSGSLFYEQYF. CDR3 nucleotide sequence: TGTGCCAGCTTGACTAGCGGGAGCTTATTCTACGAGCAGTACTTC. The chain uses TRBV28 and TRBJ2-5; 12 bases are shared with TRBD2. The DNA matches TRBJ2-7 better at its end, which makes the J call doubtful. The CDR3 totals 15 residues. Per germline, CDR1 MDHEN and CDR2 SYDVKM.

The CDR3 protein is CASSIRAGRGYEQYF. The CDR3 DNA reads TGTGCCAGCAGCATACGGGCTGGGAGAGGCTACGAGCAGTACTTC. The chain employs TRBV5-4 and TRBJ2-5, with a possible D match to TRBD2 (5 bases). The end of the DNA aligns better with TRBJ2-7, so the J call may be wrong. There are 15 residues in the CDR3. The germline V gene encodes CDR1 SGHNT and CDR2 YYREEE (reference sequence).

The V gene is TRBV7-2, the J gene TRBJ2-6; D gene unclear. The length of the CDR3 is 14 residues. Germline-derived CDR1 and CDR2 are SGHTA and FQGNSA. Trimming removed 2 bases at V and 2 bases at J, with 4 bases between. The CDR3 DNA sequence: TGTGCCAGCAGCTTATTTACTGGGGCCAACGTCCTGACTTTC. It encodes CASSLFTGANVLTF.

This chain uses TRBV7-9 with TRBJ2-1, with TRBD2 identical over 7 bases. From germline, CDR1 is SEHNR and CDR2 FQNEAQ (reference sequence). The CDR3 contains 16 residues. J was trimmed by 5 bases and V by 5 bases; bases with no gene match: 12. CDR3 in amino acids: CASSGPPSGTNNEQFF. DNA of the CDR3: TGTGCCAGCAGCGGTCCTCCTAGCGGAACCAACAATGAGCAGTTCTTC.

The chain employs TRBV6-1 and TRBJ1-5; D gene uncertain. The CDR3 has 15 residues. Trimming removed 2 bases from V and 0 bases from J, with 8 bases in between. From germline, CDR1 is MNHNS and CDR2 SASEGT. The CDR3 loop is CASSESILSNQPQHF. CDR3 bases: TGTGCCAGCAGTGAAAGCATTCTTAGCAATCAGCCCCAGCATTTT.

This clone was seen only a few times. The chain's CDR3 is CASSFIPLAGVPYEQYF. Written as DNA, the CDR3 is TGTGCCAGCAGCTTTATCCCGCTAGCGGGAGTACCCTACGAGCAGTACTTC. The rearrangement links TRBV5-4 to TRBJ2-7; 10 positions agree with TRBD2. This CDR3 has 17 residues. CDR1 and CDR2 (germline): SGHNT, YYREEE (reference sequence). Unmatched junction bases numbered 10, after V lost 2 bases and J lost 2 bases.

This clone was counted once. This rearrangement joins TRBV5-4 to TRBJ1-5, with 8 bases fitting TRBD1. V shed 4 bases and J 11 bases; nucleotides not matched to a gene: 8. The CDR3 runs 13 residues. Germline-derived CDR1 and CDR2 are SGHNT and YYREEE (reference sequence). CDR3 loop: CASSPGQEEAQHF. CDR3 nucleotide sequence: TGTGCCAGCAGCCCGGGACAGGAAGAGGCCCAGCATTTT.

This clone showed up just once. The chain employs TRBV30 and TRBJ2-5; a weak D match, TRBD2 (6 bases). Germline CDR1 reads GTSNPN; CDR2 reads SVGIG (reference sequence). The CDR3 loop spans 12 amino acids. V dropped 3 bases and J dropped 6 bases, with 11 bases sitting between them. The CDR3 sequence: CAWREGGKTQYF. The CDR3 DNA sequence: TGTGCCTGGAGGGAAGGAGGGAAGACCCAGTACTTC.

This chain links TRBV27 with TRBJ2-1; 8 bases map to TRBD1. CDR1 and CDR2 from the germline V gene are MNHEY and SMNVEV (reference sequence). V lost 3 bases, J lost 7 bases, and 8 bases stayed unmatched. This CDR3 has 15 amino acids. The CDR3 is CASSFDRGISNEQFF. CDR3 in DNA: TGTGCCAGCAGTTTTGACAGGGGTATTAGTAATGAGCAGTTCTTC.

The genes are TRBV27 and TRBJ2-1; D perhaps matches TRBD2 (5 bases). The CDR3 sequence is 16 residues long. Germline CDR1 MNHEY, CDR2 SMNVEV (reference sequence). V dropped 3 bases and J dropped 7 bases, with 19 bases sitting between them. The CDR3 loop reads CASSFRPYGSQNEQFF. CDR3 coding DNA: TGTGCCAGCAGTTTTCGCCCGTATGGGAGCCAGAATGAGCAGTTCTTC.

DNA of the CDR3: TGTGCCAGCAGCAAAGCTTCGCTAGCGGGAAAACAAGAGACCCAGTACTTC. Protein product: CASSKASLAGKQETQYF. V is TRBV21-1 and J is TRBJ2-5; the D call in the table, TRBD2, was not verified against the DNA. TRBV21-1 is noted as a pseudogene. The CDR3 has 17 residues.

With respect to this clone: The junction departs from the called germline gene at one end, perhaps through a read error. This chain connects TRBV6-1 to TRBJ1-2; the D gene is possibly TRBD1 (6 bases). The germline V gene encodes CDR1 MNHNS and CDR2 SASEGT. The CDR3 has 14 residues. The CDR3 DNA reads TGTGGCAGCAGTGACAGGTCCGCCGCATATGGCTACACCTTC. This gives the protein CGSSDRSAAYGYTF.

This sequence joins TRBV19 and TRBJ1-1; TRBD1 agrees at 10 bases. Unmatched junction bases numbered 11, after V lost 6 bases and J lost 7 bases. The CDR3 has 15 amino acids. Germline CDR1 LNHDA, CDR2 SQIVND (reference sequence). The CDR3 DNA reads TGTGCCAGTAGGGATACGGGACAGGGGAGGAATGAAGCTTTCTTT. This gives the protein CASRDTGQGRNEAFF. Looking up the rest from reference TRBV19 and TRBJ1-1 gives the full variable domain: DGGITQSPKYLFRKEGQNVTLSCEQNLNHDAMYWYRQDPGQGLRLIYYSQIVNDFQKGDIAEGYSVSREKKESFPLTVTSAQKNPTAFYLCASRDTGQGRNEAFFGQGTRLTVV.

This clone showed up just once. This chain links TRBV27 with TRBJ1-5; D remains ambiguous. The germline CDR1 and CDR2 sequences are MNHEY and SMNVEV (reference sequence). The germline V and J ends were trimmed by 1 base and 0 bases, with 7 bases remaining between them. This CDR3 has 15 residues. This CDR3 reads CASSLYGDSNQPQHF. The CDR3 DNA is TGTGCCAGCAGTTTATACGGGGATAGCAATCAGCCCCAGCATTTT.

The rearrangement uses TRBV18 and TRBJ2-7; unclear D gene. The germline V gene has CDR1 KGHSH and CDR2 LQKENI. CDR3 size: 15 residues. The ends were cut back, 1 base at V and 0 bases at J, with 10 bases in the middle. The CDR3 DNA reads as TGTGCCAGCTCACCACTGACTGTCAGCTCCTACGAGCAGTACTTC. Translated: CASSPLTVSSYEQYF.

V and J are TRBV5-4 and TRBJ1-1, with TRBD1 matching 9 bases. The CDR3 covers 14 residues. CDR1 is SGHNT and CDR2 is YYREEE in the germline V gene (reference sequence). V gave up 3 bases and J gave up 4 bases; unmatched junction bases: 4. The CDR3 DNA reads TGTGCCAGCAGCTGGGGACAGGGAGGCACTGAAGCTTTCTTT. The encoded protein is CASSWGQGGTEAFF.

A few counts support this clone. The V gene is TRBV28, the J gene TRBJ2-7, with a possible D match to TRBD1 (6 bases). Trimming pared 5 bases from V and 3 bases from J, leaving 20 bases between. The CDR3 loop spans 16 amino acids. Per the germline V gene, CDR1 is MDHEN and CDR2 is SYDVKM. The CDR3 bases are TGTGCCAGCAGTCTAACACAGGGTTATGCTGTCTACGAGCAGTACTTC. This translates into CASSLTQGYAVYEQYF. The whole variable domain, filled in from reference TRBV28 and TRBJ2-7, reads DVKVTQSSRYLVKRTGEKVFLECVQDMDHENMFWYRQDPGLGLRLIYFSYDVKMKEKGDIPEGYSVSREKKERFSLILESASTNQTSMYLCASSLTQGYAVYEQYFGPGTRLTVT.

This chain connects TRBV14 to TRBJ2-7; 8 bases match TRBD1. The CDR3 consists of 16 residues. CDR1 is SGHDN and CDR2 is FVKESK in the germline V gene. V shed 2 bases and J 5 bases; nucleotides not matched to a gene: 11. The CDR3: CASSQFSGGYGNEQYF. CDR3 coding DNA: TGTGCCAGCAGCCAATTTTCAGGGGGCTACGGTAACGAGCAGTACTTC.

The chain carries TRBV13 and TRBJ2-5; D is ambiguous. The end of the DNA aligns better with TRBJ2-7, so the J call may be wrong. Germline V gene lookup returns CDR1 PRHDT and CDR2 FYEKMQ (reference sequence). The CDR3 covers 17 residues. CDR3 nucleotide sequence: TGTGCCAGCAGCTCGCGCCACCAATTCCCTTCGTCGAGCGAGCAGTACTTC. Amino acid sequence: CASSSRHQFPSSSEQYF.

CDR3 region: CASSLVGVNIQYF. DNA for the CDR3: TGTGCCAGCAGCTTAGTCGGAGTAAACATTCAGTACTTC. The chain combines TRBV11-2 with TRBJ2-4; no clear D gene. The CDR3 has 13 residues. The germline V gene encodes CDR1 SGHAT and CDR2 FQNNGV. Trimming stripped 1 base from V and 6 bases from J, with 7 bases between. The full variable domain, with the rest looked up from reference TRBV11-2 and TRBJ2-4, is EAGVAQSPRYKIIEKRQSVAFWCNPISGHATLYWYQQILGQGPKLLIQFQNNGVVDDSQLPKDRFSAERLKGVDSTLKIQPAKLEDSAVYLCASSLVGVNIQYFGAGTRLSVL.